The T cell receptor (beta chain) described here comes from a study of shared clonotypes between healthy human individuals. Profiling relied on immunoSEQ multiplex PCR, and the TCRdb table lists in-frame clones only, not all of them. The table shows under 600,000 clones, with around 97% occurring only once. CDR3 length: 17 amino acids. Germline CDR1 is SGHAT and CDR2 is FQNNGV. Trimming cost V 2 bases and J 5 bases, with 21 bases left between them. To note about this clone: Its antigen is currently unknown.

General observations from the study: A generally larger estimated richness was seen in naive subsets than in memory subsets.

The sample consisted of naive CD4+ T cells sorted from blood. The subset is: CD45RA+ positively selected. The J gene is TRBJ2-5, the V gene TRBV11-2; a possible D gene is TRBD1 (6 bases). This receptor was taken from a woman aged 30 to 39 in good health. CDR3 nucleotides: TGTGCCAGCAGCTTAAAAGTCGGGCAGGGGCCAGAGGAGACCCAGTACTTC. This encodes CASSLKVGQGPEETQYF.